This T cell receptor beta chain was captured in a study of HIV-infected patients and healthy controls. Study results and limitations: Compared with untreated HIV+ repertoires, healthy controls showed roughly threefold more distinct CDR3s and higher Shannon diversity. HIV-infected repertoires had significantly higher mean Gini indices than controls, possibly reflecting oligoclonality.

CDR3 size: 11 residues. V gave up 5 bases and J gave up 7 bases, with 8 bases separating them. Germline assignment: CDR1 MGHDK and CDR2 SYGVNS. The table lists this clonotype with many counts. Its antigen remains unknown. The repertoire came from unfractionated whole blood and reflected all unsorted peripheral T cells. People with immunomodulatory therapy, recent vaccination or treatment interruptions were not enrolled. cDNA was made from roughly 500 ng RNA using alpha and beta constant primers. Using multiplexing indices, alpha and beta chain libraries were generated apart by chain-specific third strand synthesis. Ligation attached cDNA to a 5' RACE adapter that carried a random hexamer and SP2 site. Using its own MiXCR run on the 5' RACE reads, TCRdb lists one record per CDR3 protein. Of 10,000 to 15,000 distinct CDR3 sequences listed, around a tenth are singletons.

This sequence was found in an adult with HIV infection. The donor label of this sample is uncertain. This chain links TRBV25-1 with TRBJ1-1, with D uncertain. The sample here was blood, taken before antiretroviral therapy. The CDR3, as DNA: TGTGCCAGCAGTAGCTACCTTGAAGCTTTCTTT. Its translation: CASSSYLEAFF.